Listed below are T cell receptor beta chains from one sample, sequenced in a study of T-cell reconstitution after alpha-beta-depleted transplantation in children. TCRdb ran MiXCR on the PCR reads and lists one entry per CDR3 protein. The sample shows a few hundred thousand distinct CDR3 sequences, 9.7% of them seen only once. The source was PBMCs from the stem cell graft donor, collected from the stem cell graft. Receptor source: a human donor who donated a stem cell graft to a child with SCID. CDR3s include the opening cysteine and the closing phenylalanine or tryptophan. D genes are given only for firm matches. Expanded clones get a size class; other rows say once, few or many, or leave the size out.

d_gene | j_gene | abundance | v_gene | CDR3nt | CDR3aa
TRBD1 | TRBJ2-7 | many | TRBV5-1 | TGCGCCAGCAGCCCTGGTGACAGGGATTCCTACGAGCAGTACTTC | CASSPGDRDSYEQYF
TRBD1 | TRBJ2-5 | few | TRBV3-1 | TGTGCCAGCAGCCAAGAGTTTTCGACAGGGGAAGAGACCCAGTACTTC | CASSQEFSTGEETQYF
. | TRBJ2-7 | many | TRBV9 | TGTGCCAGCAGCGGGTCGGCGGAGGGCTACGAGCAGTACTTC | CASSGSAEGYEQYF
. | TRBJ1-5 | many | TRBV5-1 | TGCGCCAGCAGCTGGGGGGGTGGAGGTCAGCCCCAGCATTTT | CASSWGGGGQPQHF
TRBD1 | TRBJ2-1 | few | TRBV19 | TGTGCCAGCGCTAGGGGGCCTTACAATGAGCAGTTCTTC | CASARGPYNEQFF
TRBD2 | TRBJ2-2 | . | TRBV20-1 | TGCAGTGCAAAGTTAGCGGGGGACACCGGGGAGCTGTTTTTT | CSAKLAGDTGELFF
. | TRBJ2-5 | many | TRBV18 | TGTGCCAGCTCACCGTTTATGGGTAGCGGCCAAGAGACCCAGTACTTC | CASSPFMGSGQETQYF
. | TRBJ1-1 | . | TRBV27 | TGTGCCAGCAGATACAGGGCGGTCATGAACACTGAAGCTTTCTTT | CASRYRAVMNTEAFF
TRBD2 | TRBJ2-3 | many | TRBV5-1 | TGCGCCAGCAGCTCCGTAAATAGCGGGGGAACTCTGGGCACAGATACGCAGTATTTT | CASSSVNSGGTLGTDTQYF
. | TRBJ2-1 | . | TRBV12-3/TRBV12-4 | TGTGCCAGCAGTTTGGTCTACTCCTACAATGAGCAGTTCTTC | CASSLVYSYNEQFF
. | TRBJ1-2 | many | TRBV20-1 | TGCAGTGCTAGGGGGTCAGCTAACTATGGCTACACCTTC | CSARGSANYGYTF
TRBD1 | TRBJ2-7 | few | TRBV10-3 | TGTGCCATCAGTAACACAGGGGCCTCCTACGAGCAGTACTTC | CAISNTGASYEQYF